Shown below are 30 T cell receptor beta chains from a single sample sequenced in a study of identical twins. TCRdb ran MiXCR on the 5' RACE reads and lists one entry per CDR3 protein. This sample has some 240,000 distinct CDR3 sequences, with roughly 10% found just once. The sequenced sample was memory T cells sorted from blood. The source of these receptors is a man aged 45-60 years in good health.

This clonotype was recorded many times. The V and J genes are TRBV9 and TRBJ2-5; D perhaps matches TRBD2 (5 bases). Germline loops: CDR1 SGDLS, CDR2 YYNGEE. The CDR3 is 14 amino acids. Trimming removed 0 bases from V and 2 bases from J, with 8 bases in between. CDR3 sequence (DNA): TGTGCCAGCAGCGTAGGGGGAGAGCAAGAGACCCAGTACTTC. Its protein product is CASSVGGEQETQYF.

This sequence joins TRBV18 and TRBJ1-3, with 8 nucleotides matching TRBD1. This CDR3 spans 16 amino acids. V was clipped by 2 bases and J by 1 base; unmatched bases: 4. Germline CDR1 KGHSH, CDR2 LQKENI. The CDR3 reads CASSPTGGVSGNTIYF. The CDR3 DNA reads TGTGCCAGCTCACCAACAGGGGGAGTTTCTGGAAACACCATATATTTT.

This clonotype showed up just a few times. The chain is built from TRBV20-1 and TRBJ1-6; 8 bases are a match to TRBD1. The CDR3 runs 14 residues. The germline V gene has CDR1 DFQATT and CDR2 SNEGSKA (reference sequence). Trimming cost V 5 bases and J 10 bases; bases outside gene matches: 10. The CDR3 bases are TGCAGTGCTTACCCGGGACAGGAAGTGTCACCCCTCCACTTT. It translates to CSAYPGQEVSPLHF.

This clonotype appeared many times. The genes are TRBV20-1 and TRBJ2-1, with D possibly TRBD2 on 6 matching bases. The CDR3 covers 17 residues. Per germline, CDR1 DFQATT and CDR2 SNEGSKA (reference sequence). The V end lost 3 bases, the J end lost 0 bases, and 18 bases lay between the germline ends. The CDR3 is CSASGGFGGTSYNEQFF. The CDR3 DNA reads TGCAGTGCTAGTGGGGGTTTTGGCGGGACCTCCTACAATGAGCAGTTCTTC.

This chain joins TRBV18 and TRBJ1-2; D ambiguous. V lost 4 bases to trimming and J lost 3 bases, with 6 bases between them. The germline V gene has CDR1 KGHSH and CDR2 LQKENI. CDR3 length equals 12 residues. CDR3 amino acids: CASSHGDYGYTF. CDR3 nucleotides: TGTGCCAGCTCACACGGGGACTATGGCTACACCTTC.

This chain uses TRBV20-1 with TRBJ2-7; D unclear. V was pared by 6 bases and J by 2 bases, with 14 bases between. Per the germline V gene, CDR1 is DFQATT and CDR2 is SNEGSKA (reference sequence). This CDR3 spans 13 amino acids. CDR3 protein: CSAPETTTYEQYF. Here the CDR3 DNA reads TGCAGTGCCCCGGAGACAACCACCTACGAGCAGTACTTC.

This clonotype was detected only a few times. The V call is TRBV5-4, the J call TRBJ1-5, with D possibly being TRBD1 (6 bases). Germline CDR1 and CDR2: SGHNT and YYREEE (reference sequence). CDR3 length: 13 amino acids. The V end lost 0 bases, the J end lost 9 bases, and 10 bases lay between the germline ends. The CDR3 bases are TGTGCCAGCAGCTTGGGGGGGGCCCGGCCCCAGCATTTT. Protein sequence: CASSLGGARPQHF.

The chain joins TRBV10-3 to TRBJ2-1; maybe TRBD1 (6 bases). This CDR3 has 14 residues. The V and J ends lost 3 bases and 15 bases respectively, with 21 bases between them. Germline CDR1 ENHRY, CDR2 SYGVKD. CDR3 protein: CAISDPTTGIFPFF. Here the CDR3 DNA reads TGTGCCATCAGTGATCCCACTACAGGGATTTTTCCGTTCTTC.

This clonotype occurred a few times. The chain is built from TRBV28 and TRBJ2-3; TRBD1 matches 8 bases. There are 16 residues in the CDR3. Germline V gene lookup returns CDR1 MDHEN and CDR2 SYDVKM. The V and J ends lost 8 bases and 2 bases, in that order; junction bases with no gene match: 12. This CDR3 reads CASLPDGTGPTDTQYF. The CDR3 DNA reads as TGTGCCAGCTTACCCGACGGGACAGGCCCCACAGATACGCAGTATTTT.

This clonotype was seen more than once but under ten times. This chain links TRBV6-2 or TRBV6-3 with TRBJ2-3, with D possibly called TRBD1 or TRBD2 (5 bases each). V was clipped by 5 bases and J by 0 bases, with 18 bases between them. The CDR3 extends over 17 amino acids. Germline V lookup: CDR1 MNHEY, CDR2 SVGEGT. The DNA of the CDR3 is TGTGCCAGCAGTCTGCCACCGGGACGCCAAAGCACAGATACGCAGTATTTT. It translates to CASSLPPGRQSTDTQYF.

The CDR3 loop reads CSARGLDGSGNEQFF. CDR3 nucleotides: TGCAGTGCTAGGGGGTTGGACGGGAGTGGGAATGAGCAGTTCTTC. The V gene is TRBV20-1, the J gene TRBJ2-1; D might be TRBD2 (6 bases). Germline assignment: CDR1 DFQATT and CDR2 SNEGSKA (reference sequence). V was cut by 3 bases and J by 7 bases, with 19 bases left in between. The CDR3 runs 15 residues.

V and J are TRBV6-2 or TRBV6-3 and TRBJ1-1; 7 bases align to TRBD1. This CDR3 region has 16 residues. CDR1 is MNHEY and CDR2 is SVGEGT in the germline V gene. The J segment lost 7 bases and the V segment lost 1 base, leaving 12 bases of the junction unmatched. CDR3 DNA: TGTGCCAGCAGTTACTTGAGGGGGCGGCCGGAAGGTGAAGCTTTCTTT. Translating it yields CASSYLRGRPEGEAFF.

This sequence joins TRBV7-6 and TRBJ2-1, with D perhaps matching TRBD1 (5 bases). V gave up 3 bases and J gave up 6 bases, with 12 bases separating them. Germline CDR1 reads SGHVS; CDR2 reads FNYEAQ. The CDR3 is 14 residues long. This CDR3 reads CASSLETQGNEQFF. Written as DNA, the CDR3 is TGTGCCAGCAGCTTGGAGACGCAGGGCAATGAGCAGTTCTTC.

This clonotype was seen at least ten times. This sequence joins TRBV7-6 and TRBJ2-3, with D unresolved. Germline CDR1 is SGHVS and CDR2 is FNYEAQ. This CDR3 is 16 amino acids long. The germline V and J ends were trimmed by 1 base and 2 bases, with 13 bases remaining between them. The CDR3 region has the DNA TGTGCCAGCAGCTTAGGGTTCCAACACAACACAGATACGCAGTATTTT. It encodes CASSLGFQHNTDTQYF.

This chain uses TRBV5-1 with TRBJ2-5; maybe TRBD2 (5 bases). The V end lost 8 bases, the J end lost 2 bases, and 13 bases lay between the germline ends. The CDR3 runs 13 residues. CDR1 is SGHRS and CDR2 is YFSETQ in the germline V gene. The CDR3 loop reads CASKLGGQETQYF. DNA of the CDR3: TGCGCCAGTAAGCTGGGCGGGCAAGAGACCCAGTACTTC.

J is TRBJ2-7 and V is TRBV7-2, with D perhaps TRBD1 (6 bases). The CDR3 consists of 15 residues. CDR1 is SGHTA, CDR2 FQGNSA, per germline. With 3 bases removed from V and 2 bases from J, the gap between germline ends came to 14 bases. The CDR3, as DNA: TGTGCCAGCAGCTTCAGACAGGCGACAACCTACGAGCAGTACTTC. Residues: CASSFRQATTYEQYF.

The chain is built from TRBV28 and TRBJ1-5; weak D call: TRBD1 (6 bases). CDR1 is MDHEN and CDR2 is SYDVKM in the germline V gene. This CDR3 has 15 residues. Between the trimmed V and J ends, which lost 3 bases and 4 bases, there was a span of 13 bases. CDR3 residues: CASSFQGPVNQPQHF. The CDR3 bases are TGTGCCAGCAGTTTTCAGGGGCCTGTGAATCAGCCCCAGCATTTT.

This clonotype was observed a handful of times. This chain links TRBV20-1 with TRBJ2-3, with 10 nucleotides matching TRBD2. The CDR3 has 13 amino acids. Germline lookup yields CDR1 DFQATT and CDR2 SNEGSKA (reference sequence). V dropped 6 bases and J dropped 6; count of bases not matched to a gene: 6. CDR3: CSAASGSPDTQYF. The CDR3, as DNA: TGCAGTGCCGCTAGCGGGAGCCCCGATACGCAGTATTTT.

This clonotype was detected many times. V usage is TRBV29-1 and J usage is TRBJ2-1; 12 bases match TRBD2. Germline V gene sequence: CDR1 SQVTM, CDR2 ANQGSEA. The CDR3 runs to 13 residues. The V gene end was trimmed by 8 bases and the J gene end by 5 bases; junction bases not matched to a gene: 4. The CDR3 DNA reads as TGCAGCTCAAGACTAGCGGGAGACAATGAGCAGTTCTTC. Its protein product is CSSRLAGDNEQFF.

In this sample, this clonotype turned up many times. This chain links TRBV7-2 with TRBJ2-4; D unclear. CDR1 SGHTA and CDR2 FQGNSA come from the germline V gene. The CDR3 is 15 residues long. Deletions cut 1 base from V and 0 bases from J, with 7 bases between. CDR3 protein: CASSLDRLAKNIQYF. CDR3 bases: TGTGCCAGCAGCTTAGACCGCTTAGCCAAAAACATTCAGTACTTC.

The V call is TRBV5-1, the J call TRBJ1-2; perhaps TRBD1 as D (5 bases). The V and J ends lost 0 bases and 8 bases respectively, with 23 bases between them. This CDR3 comprises 17 residues. CDR1 SGHRS and CDR2 YFSETQ come from the germline V gene. The CDR3 nucleotides read TGCGCCAGCAGCTTGGAGGCGCGCTACGACAGCGTAGGCGGCTACACCTTC. Translation gives CASSLEARYDSVGGYTF.

The V and J genes are TRBV11-2 and TRBJ1-2; maybe TRBD1 (6 bases). The ends were cut back, 8 bases at V and 4 bases at J, with 20 bases in the middle. The CDR3 is 15 amino acids. CDR1 SGHAT and CDR2 FQNNGV come from the germline V gene. The CDR3 nucleotides are TGTGCCAGCGAGCAGGGGTCCACTCACCTCTATGGCTACACCTTC. Translated, it gives CASEQGSTHLYGYTF.

This clonotype was seen many times. The V call is TRBV5-1, the J call TRBJ2-7; tentatively, D is TRBD1 or TRBD2 (6 bases each). V lost 4 bases to trimming and J lost 0 bases, with 17 bases between them. CDR3 length equals 16 residues. From germline, CDR1 is SGHRS and CDR2 YFSETQ. The CDR3 here is CASSPEGGLSSYEQYF. The CDR3 region has the DNA TGCGCCAGCAGCCCCGAAGGGGGGCTGAGCTCCTACGAGCAGTACTTC. The full variable domain, rest sourced from reference TRBV5-1 and TRBJ2-7, is KAGVTQTPRYLIKTRGQQVTLSCSPISGHRSVSWYQQTPGQGLQFLFEYFSETQRNKGNFPGRFSGRQFSNSRSEMNVSTLELGDSALYLCASSPEGGLSSYEQYFGPGTRLTVT.

The V gene is TRBV28, the J gene TRBJ2-2; D ambiguous. This CDR3 has 12 amino acids. The V end lost 3 bases, the J end lost 9 bases, and 8 bases lay between the germline ends. From germline, CDR1 is MDHEN and CDR2 SYDVKM. CDR3 residues: CASSLVSRELFF. The CDR3 DNA sequence: TGTGCCAGCAGTTTGGTCAGCCGGGAGCTGTTTTTT.

The chain combines TRBV29-1 with TRBJ2-7; 8 bases map to TRBD1. The length of the CDR3 is 12 residues. Trimming removed 6 bases from V and 5 bases from J; junction bases left unmatched: 6. Germline V gene data show CDR1 as SQVTM and CDR2 as ANQGSEA. CDR3 in DNA: TGCAGCGTAAACAGGGGGGAGGACGAGCAGTACTTC. As protein: CSVNRGEDEQYF.

The V gene is TRBV15, the J gene TRBJ1-3; the D is unclear. The CDR3 is 14 amino acids. Trimming removed 4 bases from V and 0 bases from J, with 7 bases in between. The V gene's germline CDR1 is LNHNV and CDR2 YYDKDF (reference sequence). CDR3: CATSTGYSGNTIYF. The CDR3 DNA reads as TGTGCCACCAGCACCGGGTACTCTGGAAACACCATATATTTT. Full variable domain (remainder filled in from reference TRBV15 and TRBJ1-3): DAMVIQNPRYQVTQFGKPVTLSCSQTLNHNVMYWYQQKSSQAPKLLFHYYDKDFNNEADTPDNFQSRRPNTSFCFLDIRSPGLGDTAMYLCATSTGYSGNTIYFGEGSWLTVV.

This clonotype was found many times. This chain links TRBV29-1 with TRBJ2-2, with D uncertain. Germline V lookup: CDR1 SQVTM, CDR2 ANQGSEA. Trimming removed 7 bases at V and 3 bases at J, with 6 bases between. The CDR3 consists of 11 residues. The CDR3 loop is CSGGDTGELFF. The CDR3 region has the DNA TGCAGCGGTGGGGACACCGGGGAGCTGTTTTTT.

This clonotype was observed many times. The chain is built from TRBV20-1 and TRBJ1-6; D is undetermined. CDR1 and CDR2 from the germline V gene are DFQATT and SNEGSKA (reference sequence). V gave up 0 bases and J gave up 4 bases, with 10 bases separating them. The CDR3 is 15 residues long. For the CDR3, the DNA is TGCAGTGCTAGAGAAAGGGCCGGATATAATTCACCCCTCCACTTT. It specifies CSARERAGYNSPLHF.

In its sample, this clonotype is medium-sized. The genes are TRBV12-3 or TRBV12-4 and TRBJ2-3, with D possibly matching TRBD2 (6 bases). V gave up 6 bases and J gave up 9 bases, with 16 bases separating them. The CDR3 loop spans 13 amino acids. In DNA form, the CDR3 reads TGTGCCAGCAGGCCCGACCGGGGGAACACGCAGTATTTT. This translates into CASRPDRGNTQYF.

The chain is built from TRBV5-5 and TRBJ2-7; 9 bases agree with TRBD2. This CDR3 region has 15 residues. J was trimmed by 6 bases and V by 1 base; bases with no gene match: 8. In germline, CDR1 is SGHKS, CDR2 YYEKEE (reference sequence). DNA for the CDR3: TGTGCCAGCAGCTTGTATTCGGGACTAGCATTCGAGCAGTACTTC. Protein sequence: CASSLYSGLAFEQYF.